These 10 T cell receptor beta chains were all obtained from the same sample, sequenced in a study of control samples from healthy donors and cancer patients. Produced via immunoSEQ multiplex PCR; TCRdb's table is partial and in-frame only. This sample has about 190,000 clones, with approximately 91% found just once. The sequenced sample was blood. The receptors stem from a man aged 25 to 40 in good health.

The chain recombines TRBV14 with TRBJ2-7; tentative D call: TRBD1 (6 bases). V was shortened by 3 bases and J by 0 bases, with 15 bases between the two germline ends. Germline CDR1 is SGHDN and CDR2 is FVKESK. The CDR3 has 16 amino acids. CDR3 in DNA: TGTGCCAGCAGCCAGTCCAGGGGCTTCAGCTCCTACGAGCAGTACTTC. It translates to CASSQSRGFSSYEQYF. Looking up the rest from reference TRBV14 and TRBJ2-7 gives the full variable domain: EAGVTQFPSHSVIEKGQTVTLRCDPISGHDNLYWYRRVMGKEIKFLLHFVKESKQDESGMPNNRFLAERTGGTYSTLKVQPAELEDSGVYFCASSQSRGFSSYEQYFGPGTRLTVT.

This rearrangement joins TRBV30 to TRBJ1-5; D is unclear. The ends were cut back, 7 bases at V and 0 bases at J, with 10 bases in the middle. Germline V gives CDR1 GTSNPN, CDR2 SVGIG (reference sequence). The CDR3 is 13 amino acids. The CDR3, as DNA: TGTGCCTTGGCTCATGGTAGCAATCAGCCCCAGCATTTT. Translated, it gives CALAHGSNQPQHF. Full variable domain (outside the CDR3, taken from reference TRBV30 and TRBJ1-5): SQTIHQWPATLVQPVGSPLSLECTVEGTSNPNLYWYRQAAGRGLQLLFYSVGIGQISSEVPQNLSASRPQDRQFILSSKKLLLSDSGFYLCALAHGSNQPQHFGDGTRLSIL.

The rearrangement uses TRBV6-1 and TRBJ1-5; D is undetermined. CDR1 is MNHNS and CDR2 is SASEGT in the germline V gene. V dropped 3 bases and J dropped 5 bases, with 11 bases sitting between them. This CDR3 is built from 14 residues. Here the CDR3 reads CASSDLSFYQPQHF. The CDR3 DNA sequence: TGTGCCAGCAGTGATTTAAGTTTCTATCAGCCCCAGCATTTT.

V gene TRBV5-5 combines with J gene TRBJ1-6; 8 bases are shared with TRBD1. Germline V gene lookup returns CDR1 SGHKS and CDR2 YYEKEE (reference sequence). V was clipped by 4 bases and J by 7 bases; unmatched bases: 10. CDR3 length: 16 residues. The CDR3 loop is CASSIRQGARNSPLHF. The DNA of the CDR3 is TGTGCCAGCAGCATACGGCAGGGGGCGCGGAATTCACCCCTCCACTTT. Full variable domain (rest looked up from reference TRBV5-5 and TRBJ1-6): DAGVTQSPTHLIKTRGQQVTLRCSPISGHKSVSWYQQVLGQGPQFIFQYYEKEERGRGNFPDRFSARQFPNYSSELNVNALLLGDSALYLCASSIRQGARNSPLHFGNGTRLTVT.

V gene TRBV1 combines with J gene TRBJ2-3; the D call in the table, TRBD2, was not verified against the DNA. TRBV1 is deemed a pseudogene. This CDR3 is built from 15 residues. CDR3 sequence reads: CTSSLERGGTDTQYF. CDR3 nucleotide sequence: TGCACCAGCAGCCTAGAGCGGGGGGGCACAGATACGCAGTATTTT.

J is TRBJ1-2 and V is TRBV15; TRBD1 aligns across 8 bases. J gave up 6 bases and V 4 bases, and 7 bases lay outside the gene matches. The CDR3 loop spans 14 amino acids. Germline V CDR1 and CDR2: LNHNV, YYDKDF (reference sequence). The CDR3 bases are TGTGCCACCAGCACCAGGAAGACAGGGGATGGCTACACCTTC. Translated: CATSTRKTGDGYTF.

The chain employs TRBV2 and TRBJ2-3, with D maybe TRBD2 (5 bases). Germline V gene data show CDR1 as SNHLY and CDR2 as FYNNEI. The V end lost 5 bases, the J end lost 2 bases, and 11 bases lay between the germline ends. The CDR3 length is 14 residues. Here the CDR3 DNA reads TGTGCCAGCAGTACTAGGCGACTCACAGATACGCAGTATTTT. It codes for CASSTRRLTDTQYF.

This chain joins TRBV18 and TRBJ2-1; possible D gene TRBD2, 5 bases. CDR3 size: 17 residues. Trimming cost V 3 bases and J 5 bases, with 20 bases left between them. Per germline, CDR1 KGHSH and CDR2 LQKENI. The chain's CDR3 is CASSPQPPLVRDNEQFF. The CDR3 bases are TGTGCCAGCTCACCGCAACCCCCCCTGGTGCGGGACAATGAGCAGTTCTTC.

The rearrangement joins TRBV2 to TRBJ1-1, with D perhaps TRBD1 (5 bases). Germline values: CDR1 SNHLY, CDR2 FYNNEI. The CDR3 is 14 residues long. V shed 7 bases and J shed 3 bases, with 15 bases lying between them. CDR3 sequence (DNA): TGTGCCAGCAAAGCGGGGACGTTGGACACTGAAGCTTTCTTT. This gives the protein CASKAGTLDTEAFF.

This chain joins TRBV7-7 and TRBJ2-2; tentatively, D is TRBD1 (5 bases). V shed 5 bases and J shed 5 bases, with 9 bases lying between them. Germline CDR1 reads SSHAT; CDR2 reads FNYEAQ (reference sequence). This CDR3 spans 13 amino acids. The CDR3 protein is CASSPQATGELFF. CDR3 DNA: TGTGCCAGCAGCCCACAGGCGACCGGGGAGCTGTTTTTT.